A single count supports the clone carrying this T cell receptor (beta chain). Some clones are missing from TCRdb's copy, which holds only in-frame ones; the method was immunoSEQ multiplex PCR. The data hold some 70,000 clones, with about 95% observed a single time. The data stem from a study of technical replicates of blood from several donors. Germline trimming cut 6 bases from V and 4 bases from J; bases unmatched to any gene: 12. The CDR3 is 15 residues long. Germline CDR1 reads ENHRY; CDR2 reads SYGVKD. This clonotype was obtained from a human donor in good health. The specimen was T cells isolated from PBMCs. The V and J genes are TRBV10-3 and TRBJ2-7; 7 nucleotides align to TRBD2. The CDR3 DNA is TGTGCCATCAGGTGGTCTGGCGGGAGTCCTTACGAGCAGTACTTC. It is translated as CAIRWSGGSPYEQYF.